Below are 16 T cell receptor beta chains sequenced from a single sample in a study of blood T cell repertoires in COVID-19. Assay: immunoSEQ multiplex PCR; the TCRdb copy retains only in-frame clones and omits some. The table lists tens of thousands of clones, roughly 90% of them singletons. The source material was peripheral blood. These receptors were taken from a human donor with active COVID-19. The donor label of this sample is uncertain.

This chain connects TRBV29-1 to TRBJ1-1, with 8 bases fitting TRBD1. Looked up from germline, CDR1 is SQVTM and CDR2 is ANQGSEA. J was trimmed by 2 bases and V by 6 bases; bases with no gene match: 5. This CDR3 spans 13 amino acids. The CDR3 spells CSVETGENTEAFF. DNA for the CDR3: TGCAGCGTAGAGACAGGGGAAAACACTGAAGCTTTCTTT.

In this sample, this clone turned up once. The chain combines TRBV28 with TRBJ1-2; D is ambiguous. V lost 2 bases to trimming and J lost 2 bases, with 6 bases between them. This CDR3 has 13 residues. Germline CDR1 is MDHEN and CDR2 is SYDVKM. The CDR3 sequence is CASSLGRNYGYTF. CDR3 DNA sequence: TGTGCCAGCAGTTTAGGCAGGAACTATGGCTACACCTTC.

The chain's CDR3 is CASSSGGWLAGGETQYF. The CDR3, as DNA: TGTGCCAGCAGCTCGGGGGGCTGGCTAGCGGGGGGAGAGACCCAGTACTTC. This chain uses TRBV11-2 with TRBJ2-5; 11 bases agree with TRBD2. With 4 bases clipped from V and 4 bases from J, the junction kept 11 bases outside the gene matches. Germline loops: CDR1 SGHAT, CDR2 FQNNGV. CDR3 length: 17 amino acids.

The chain couples TRBV3-1 (or the pseudogene TRBV3-2) to TRBJ2-7, with D maybe TRBD1 (5 bases). The V end was cut by 0 bases, the J end by 0 bases, with 12 bases between. Germline V gives CDR1 LGHDT, CDR2 YNNKEL (reference sequence). This CDR3 region has 16 residues. CDR3 region: CASSQEFGASSYEQYF. The CDR3 DNA reads as TGTGCCAGCAGCCAAGAATTTGGGGCGAGCTCCTACGAGCAGTACTTC.

The rearrangement uses TRBV5-1 and TRBJ2-7; D might be TRBD2 (7 bases). CDR1 and CDR2 (germline): SGHRS, YFSETQ. Trimming took 6 bases from V and 6 from J, leaving 25 bases between them. CDR3 length: 16 residues. The CDR3 here is CASTSFGGSGEGEQYF. CDR3 in DNA: TGCGCCAGCACGAGCTTTGGTGGGTCAGGGGAGGGCGAGCAGTACTTC.

V usage is TRBV6-6 and J usage is TRBJ2-7; the D is unclear. The CDR3 runs to 16 residues. Looked up from germline, CDR1 is MNHNY and CDR2 is SVGAGI (reference sequence). V was shortened by 4 bases and J by 0 bases, with 16 bases between the two germline ends. In DNA form, the CDR3 reads TGTGCCAGCAGTTTGGAGATAAGTCCCAGCTCCTACGAGCAGTACTTC. This translates into CASSLEISPSSYEQYF.

This clone was seen a handful of times. V is TRBV5-4 and J is TRBJ2-7; 9 positions match TRBD2. Trimming took 4 bases from V and 3 from J; bases not matched to a gene: 11. Germline values: CDR1 SGHNT, CDR2 YYREEE (reference sequence). The CDR3 is made up of 16 amino acids. CDR3 DNA: TGTGCCAGCAGCCAACAGCTGAGCGGGGGGAACTACGAGCAGTACTTC. Translated, it gives CASSQQLSGGNYEQYF.

The J gene is TRBJ1-1, the V gene TRBV5-5; TRBD1 matches at 7 bases. V lost 1 base, J lost 6 bases, and 12 bases stayed unmatched. The germline V gene encodes CDR1 SGHKS and CDR2 YYEKEE (reference sequence). The CDR3 sequence is 16 residues long. The DNA for the CDR3 is TGTGCCAGCAGCTTGTTGGTTGGCCAGGGGGTTCCTGAAGCTTTCTTT. Protein: CASSLLVGQGVPEAFF.

The rearrangement links TRBV10-3 to TRBJ2-5, with 9 bases that match TRBD1. CDR3 length: 15 amino acids. V trimming: 6 bases; J trimming: 5 bases; junction bases outside the gene matches: 10. Germline CDR1 is ENHRY and CDR2 is SYGVKD. CDR3 DNA sequence: TGTGCCATCAGACCGGGACAGGGTATTCGGGAGACCCAGTACTTC. Protein: CAIRPGQGIRETQYF.

The chain uses TRBV18 and TRBJ2-7, with D perhaps TRBD2 (5 bases). There are 15 residues in the CDR3. Germline assignment: CDR1 KGHSH and CDR2 LQKENI. Between the trimmed V and J ends, which lost 3 bases and 0 bases, there was a span of 12 bases. CDR3 DNA sequence: TGTGCCAGCTCACCTGCCGGGGAGAGCTCCTACGAGCAGTACTTC. Protein: CASSPAGESSYEQYF.

This chain connects TRBV19 to TRBJ1-5; tentative D call: TRBD1 (6 bases). The CDR3 totals 17 residues. CDR1 is LNHDA and CDR2 is SQIVND in the germline V gene (reference sequence). The V gene lost 3 bases and the J gene lost 1 base, with 16 bases spanning the gap. For the CDR3, the DNA is TGTGCCAGTAGTATTTGGGGGGGGCAGACAAGCAATCAGCCCCAGCATTTT. Encoded protein: CASSIWGGQTSNQPQHF.

This clone has just a few counts. Other DNA sequences in this sample translate to the same CDR3. The rearrangement links TRBV4-1 to TRBJ2-7, with 15 bases fitting TRBD2. The CDR3 covers 18 residues. CDR1 and CDR2 (germline): MGHRA, YSYEKL. Trimming cost V 4 bases and J 3 bases; bases outside gene matches: 10. This chain's CDR3 is CASSPGLAGGRSHYEQYF. CDR3 coding DNA: TGCGCCAGCAGCCCTGGACTAGCGGGGGGGCGGTCTCACTACGAGCAGTACTTC.

The genes are TRBV9 and TRBJ2-3; no definite D call. In germline, CDR1 is SGDLS, CDR2 YYNGEE. CDR3 size: 16 residues. V gave up 0 bases and J gave up 3 bases, with 14 bases separating them. This chain's CDR3 is CASSVDTSRLTDTQYF. CDR3 nucleotide sequence: TGTGCCAGCAGCGTAGATACCTCCAGACTGACAGATACGCAGTATTTT.

V is TRBV9 and J is TRBJ2-1; TRBD2 matches 13 bases. The CDR3 extends over 17 amino acids. V lost 4 bases to trimming and J lost 10 bases; unmatched junction nucleotides: 14. Germline loops: CDR1 SGDLS, CDR2 YYNGEE. The CDR3 loop reads CASSTQTLLAGGREQFF. In DNA, the CDR3 is TGTGCCAGCAGCACACAAACCCTACTAGCGGGAGGGCGGGAGCAGTTCTTC.

The chain uses TRBV6-1 and TRBJ1-4; TRBD1 is a possible D gene (6 bases). Germline lookup yields CDR1 MNHNS and CDR2 SASEGT. This CDR3 has 17 amino acids. Deletions cut 1 base from V and 0 bases from J, with 12 bases between. The CDR3 region is CASSEGWGTTTNEKLFF. CDR3 sequence (DNA): TGTGCCAGCAGTGAAGGGTGGGGGACAACAACTAATGAAAAACTGTTTTTT.

On this clone itself: A junction end diverges from the germline sequence, so it may reflect a read error. The rearrangement links TRBV12-3 or TRBV12-4 to TRBJ2-7; D uncertain. The CDR3 totals 12 residues. The CDR3 protein is CASSFISDEQYF. CDR3 bases: TGTGCCAGCAGTTTTATCTCCGACGAGCAGTACTTC.